This T cell receptor beta chain was observed in a study of cytomegalovirus exposure and HLA in healthy donors. Study conclusions and caveats: Most TCR beta V segments were productive about 87% or about 30% of the time in an earlier analysis.

This clone has a handful of counts. Antigen unknown. Germline V CDR1 and CDR2: SGHAT, FQNNGV. The germline V and J ends were trimmed by 3 bases and 4 bases, with 13 bases remaining between them. This CDR3 is built from 15 residues. PCR involved 60 Vbeta and 13 Jbeta primers. The assay was immunoSEQ multiplex PCR, and TCRdb's table has in-frame clones only and misses some. The repertoire has some 120,000 clones, 70% to 85% of them found once; the top ten carry approximately 3.7%. While unrecorded immune exposures were likely, the donors were nominally healthy when sampled. The sequence was obtained from a human donor in good health. The sequencing input was PBMCs. The rearrangement joins TRBV11-2 to TRBJ2-1; weak D call: TRBD1 (6 bases). Written as DNA, the CDR3 is TGTGCCAGCAGCTTCCTCCCCGGGACATACAATGAGCAGTTCTTC. Protein sequence: CASSFLPGTYNEQFF.